This T cell receptor beta chain was recorded in a study of blood T cell repertoires in COVID-19. Study summary: There were acute and convalescent COVID-19 samples, and they came from the United States, Italy and Spain.

Per the study methods: Amplifying reference gene primers gave estimates of nucleated cell counts. The table came from immunoSEQ multiplex PCR; TCRdb's copy has only in-frame clones and leaves some out. That table is the source of V, J and clone size, and D and trimming were worked out from the DNA. The table records 100,000 to 120,000 clones, over 65% of them present only once. Germline assignment: CDR1 SGHRS and CDR2 YFSETQ. Trimming stripped 0 bases from V and 1 base from J, with 8 bases between. This CDR3 has 16 amino acids. This clone showed up just once. Material: peripheral blood. The sequence came from a woman older than 75 with acute or convalescent COVID-19. J is TRBJ2-6 and V is TRBV5-1; D remains ambiguous. CDR3 coding DNA: TGCGCCAGCAGCTTGGGAATACTTTCTGGGGCCAACGTCCTGACTTTC. It specifies CASSLGILSGANVLTF.